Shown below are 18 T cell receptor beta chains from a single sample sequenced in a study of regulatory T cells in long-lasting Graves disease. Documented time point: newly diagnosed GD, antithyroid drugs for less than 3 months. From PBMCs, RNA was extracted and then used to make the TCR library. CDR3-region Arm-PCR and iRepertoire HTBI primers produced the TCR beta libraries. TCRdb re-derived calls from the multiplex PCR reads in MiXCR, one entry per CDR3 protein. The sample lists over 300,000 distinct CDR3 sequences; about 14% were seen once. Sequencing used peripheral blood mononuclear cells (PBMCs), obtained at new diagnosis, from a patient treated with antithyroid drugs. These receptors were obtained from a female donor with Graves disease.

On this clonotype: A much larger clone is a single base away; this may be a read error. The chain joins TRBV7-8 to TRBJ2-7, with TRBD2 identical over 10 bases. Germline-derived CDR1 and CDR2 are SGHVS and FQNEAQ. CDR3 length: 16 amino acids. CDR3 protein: CASSSSYGLAAYERYF. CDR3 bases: TGTGCCAGCAGCTCCTCCTACGGACTAGCGGCCTACGAGCGGTACTTC.

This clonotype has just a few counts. DNA of the CDR3: TGTGCCTGGAGTCTGACTAGCGGAGGTCATGAGACCCAGTACTTC. Amino acid sequence: CAWSLTSGGHETQYF. This chain connects TRBV30 to TRBJ2-5; 9 bases agree with TRBD2. Germline V CDR1 and CDR2: GTSNPN, SVGIG (reference sequence). J was trimmed by 5 bases and V by 2 bases; bases with no gene match: 9. The CDR3 runs 15 residues.

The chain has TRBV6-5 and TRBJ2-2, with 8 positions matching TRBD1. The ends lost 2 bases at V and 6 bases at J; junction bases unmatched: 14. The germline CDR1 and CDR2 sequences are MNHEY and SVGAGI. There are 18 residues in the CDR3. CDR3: CASSYDPALTGGPGELFF. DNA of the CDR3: TGTGCCAGCAGTTACGACCCGGCCCTTACAGGGGGGCCCGGGGAGCTGTTTTTT.

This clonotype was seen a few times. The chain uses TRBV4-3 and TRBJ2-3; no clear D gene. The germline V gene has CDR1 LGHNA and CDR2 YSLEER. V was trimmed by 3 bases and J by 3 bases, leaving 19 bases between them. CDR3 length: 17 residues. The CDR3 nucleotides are TGCGCCAGCAGCCACCAACTAACGACAAAGACTACAGATACGCAGTATTTT. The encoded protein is CASSHQLTTKTTDTQYF.

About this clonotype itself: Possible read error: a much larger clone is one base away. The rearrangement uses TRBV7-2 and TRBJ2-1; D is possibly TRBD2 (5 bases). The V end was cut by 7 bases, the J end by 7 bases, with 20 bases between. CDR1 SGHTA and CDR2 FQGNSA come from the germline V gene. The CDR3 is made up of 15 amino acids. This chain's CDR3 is CASNKSTTTGNEQFF. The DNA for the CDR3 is TGTGCCAGCAACAAATCGACTACCACTGGTAATGAGCAGTTCTTC.

The CDR3 loop is CAISESTSGRAKTQYF. In DNA, the CDR3 is TGTGCCATCAGTGAGTCGACTAGCGGGAGGGCCAAGACCCAGTACTTC. This chain uses TRBV10-3 with TRBJ2-5; TRBD2 aligns across 14 bases. J was trimmed by 6 bases and V by 0 bases; bases with no gene match: 3. The CDR3 length is 16 residues. Germline-derived CDR1 and CDR2 are ENHRY and SYGVKD.

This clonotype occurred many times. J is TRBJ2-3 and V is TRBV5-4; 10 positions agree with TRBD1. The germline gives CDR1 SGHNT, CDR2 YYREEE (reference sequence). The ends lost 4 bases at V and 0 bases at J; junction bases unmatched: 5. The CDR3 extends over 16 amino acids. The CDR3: CASSATGGSSTDTQYF. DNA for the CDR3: TGTGCCAGCAGCGCGACAGGGGGCTCTAGCACAGATACGCAGTATTTT. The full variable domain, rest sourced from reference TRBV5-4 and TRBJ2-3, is ETGVTQSPTHLIKTRGQQVTLRCSSQSGHNTVSWYQQALGQGPQFIFQYYREEENGRGNFPPRFSGLQFPNYSSELNVNALELDDSALYLCASSATGGSSTDTQYFGPGTRLTVL.

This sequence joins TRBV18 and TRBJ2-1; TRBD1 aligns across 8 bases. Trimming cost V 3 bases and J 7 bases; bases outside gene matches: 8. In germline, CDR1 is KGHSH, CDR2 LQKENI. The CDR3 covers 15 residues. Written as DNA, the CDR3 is TGTGCCAGCTCACCCAGCCCTGACAGGGGAAATGAGCAGTTCTTC. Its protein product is CASSPSPDRGNEQFF.

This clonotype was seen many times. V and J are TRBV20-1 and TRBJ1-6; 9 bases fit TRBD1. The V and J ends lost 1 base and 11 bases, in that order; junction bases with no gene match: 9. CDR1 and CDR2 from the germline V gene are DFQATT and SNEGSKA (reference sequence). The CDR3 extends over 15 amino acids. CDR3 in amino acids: CSARVGTGSLAPLHF. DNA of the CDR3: TGCAGTGCTAGAGTTGGGACAGGGTCTTTGGCACCCCTCCACTTT.

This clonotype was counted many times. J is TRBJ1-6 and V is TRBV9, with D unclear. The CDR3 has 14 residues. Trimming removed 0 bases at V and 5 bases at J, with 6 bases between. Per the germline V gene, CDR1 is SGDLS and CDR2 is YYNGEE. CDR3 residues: CASSVAPDNSPLHF. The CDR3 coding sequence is TGTGCCAGCAGCGTAGCACCCGATAATTCACCCCTCCACTTT.

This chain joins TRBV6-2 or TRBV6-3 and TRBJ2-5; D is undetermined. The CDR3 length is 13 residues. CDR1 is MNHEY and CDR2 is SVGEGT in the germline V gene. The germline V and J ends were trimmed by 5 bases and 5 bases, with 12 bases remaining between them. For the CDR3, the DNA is TGTGCCAGCAGTGAGGCCCTGGGTGAGACCCAGTACTTC. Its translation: CASSEALGETQYF.

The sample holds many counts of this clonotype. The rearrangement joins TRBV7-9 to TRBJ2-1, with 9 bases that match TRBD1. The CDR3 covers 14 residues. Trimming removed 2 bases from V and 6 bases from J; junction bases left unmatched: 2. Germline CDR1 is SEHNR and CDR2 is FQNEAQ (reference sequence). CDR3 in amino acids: CASSLSTGGNEQFF. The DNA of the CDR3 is TGTGCCAGCAGCTTATCGACAGGGGGCAATGAGCAGTTCTTC.

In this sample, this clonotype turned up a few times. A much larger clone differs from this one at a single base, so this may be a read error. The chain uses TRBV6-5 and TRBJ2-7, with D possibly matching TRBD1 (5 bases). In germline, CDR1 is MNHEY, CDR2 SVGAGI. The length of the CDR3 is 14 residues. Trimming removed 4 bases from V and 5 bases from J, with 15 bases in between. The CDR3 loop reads CASSSSTPGNEQYF. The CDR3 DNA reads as TGTGCCAGCAGTTCCTCGACCCCAGGGAACGAGCAGTACTTC.

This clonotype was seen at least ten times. The CDR3 reads CSVADRVSNQPQHF. DNA for the CDR3: TGCAGCGTCGCGGACCGGGTGAGCAATCAGCCCCAGCATTTT. The rearrangement joins TRBV29-1 to TRBJ1-5; D unclear. The CDR3 is 14 residues long. The V and J ends lost 6 bases and 1 base respectively, with 13 bases between them. The germline V gene encodes CDR1 SQVTM and CDR2 ANQGSEA.

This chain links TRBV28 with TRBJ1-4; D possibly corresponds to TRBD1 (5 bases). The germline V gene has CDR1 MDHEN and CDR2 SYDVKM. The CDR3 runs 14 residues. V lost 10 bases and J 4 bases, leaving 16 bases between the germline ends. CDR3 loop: CATLRGLSNEKLFF. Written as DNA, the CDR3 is TGTGCCACCCTCCGGGGACTCAGTAATGAAAAACTGTTTTTT.

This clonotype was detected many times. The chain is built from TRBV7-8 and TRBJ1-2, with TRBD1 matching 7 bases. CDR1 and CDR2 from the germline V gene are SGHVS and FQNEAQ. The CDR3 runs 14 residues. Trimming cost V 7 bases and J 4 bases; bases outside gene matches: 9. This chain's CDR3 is CASTQGGPGYGYTF. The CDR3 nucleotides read TGTGCCAGCACCCAGGGGGGGCCAGGCTATGGCTACACCTTC.

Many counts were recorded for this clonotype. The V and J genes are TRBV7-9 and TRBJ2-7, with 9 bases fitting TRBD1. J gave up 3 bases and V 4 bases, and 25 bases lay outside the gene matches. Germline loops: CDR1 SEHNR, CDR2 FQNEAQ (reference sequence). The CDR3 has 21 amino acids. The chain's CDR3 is CASSSSVTHAPRQGVLYEQYF. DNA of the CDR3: TGTGCCAGCAGCTCGTCCGTTACCCACGCACCGAGACAGGGGGTACTCTACGAGCAGTACTTC.

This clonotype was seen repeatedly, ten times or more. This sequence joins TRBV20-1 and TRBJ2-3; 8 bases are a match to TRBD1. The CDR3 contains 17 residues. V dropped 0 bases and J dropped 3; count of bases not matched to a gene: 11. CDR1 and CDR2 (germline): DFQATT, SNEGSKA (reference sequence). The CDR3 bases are TGCAGTGCTAGAGAACATCGGGGGACAGGCACGACAGATACGCAGTATTTT. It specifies CSAREHRGTGTTDTQYF.